The 21 T cell receptor beta chains below were found in one sample sequenced in a study of T cells after yellow fever vaccination. TCRdb processed the 5' RACE reads anew with MiXCR; each CDR3 protein has one entry. The table records some 350,000 distinct CDR3 sequences, 7.5% to 9% of them present only once. This material consisted of PBMCs, taken on the day of the first yellow fever vaccination. These receptors were obtained from a man younger than 30 who received the YFV17D yellow fever vaccine.

This clonotype occurred many times. V and J are TRBV20-1 and TRBJ2-1; the match to TRBD1 covers 12 bases. Germline V gene data show CDR1 as DFQATT and CDR2 as SNEGSKA (reference sequence). The V and J ends lost 3 bases and 8 bases, in that order; junction bases with no gene match: 8. The CDR3 length is 15 residues. The CDR3 DNA reads TGCAGTGCTAGGGTCGGGACAGGGGGCTTTTATGAGCAGTTCTTC. It is translated as CSARVGTGGFYEQFF.

This clonotype came up a few times. The chain links TRBV7-2 to TRBJ2-7, with TRBD2 identical over 8 bases. Germline loops: CDR1 SGHTA, CDR2 FQGNSA. The junction had 17 bases not matched to a gene; V was cut back by 6 bases and J by 4 bases. The CDR3 consists of 17 residues. CDR3 sequence: CASRSNEGGGRGYEQYF. The DNA of the CDR3 is TGTGCCAGCAGATCTAACGAAGGCGGGGGGCGGGGGTACGAGCAGTACTTC. Drawing the rest from reference TRBV7-2 and TRBJ2-7, the complete variable domain is GAGVSQSPSNKVTEKGKDVELRCDPISGHTALYWYRQSLGQGLEFLIYFQGNSAPDKSGLPSDRFSAERTGGSVSTLTIQRTQQEDSAVYLCASRSNEGGGRGYEQYFGPGTRLTVT.

This clonotype was seen a handful of times. The rearrangement joins TRBV5-1 to TRBJ1-1; D remains ambiguous. Trimming removed 0 bases at V and 0 bases at J, with 9 bases between. Germline V CDR1 and CDR2: SGHRS, YFSETQ. CDR3 length equals 15 residues. CDR3 in DNA: TGCGCCAGCAGCTTGGGGGCGGGCATGAACACTGAAGCTTTCTTT. It specifies CASSLGAGMNTEAFF.

The chain recombines TRBV5-5 with TRBJ2-2, with D possibly matching TRBD1 (6 bases). Germline V gives CDR1 SGHKS, CDR2 YYEKEE (reference sequence). The CDR3 runs 16 residues. V was shortened by 0 bases and J by 7 bases, with 16 bases between the two germline ends. CDR3 DNA sequence: TGTGCCAGCAGCTTGGATGTGGGGGCGTCCGTCGGGGAGCTGTTTTTT. It specifies CASSLDVGASVGELFF.

The J gene is TRBJ1-6, the V gene TRBV10-3; the match to TRBD1 covers 7 bases. After removal of 6 bases from V and 7 bases from J, the junction contained 9 bases not matched to a gene. Germline loops: CDR1 ENHRY, CDR2 SYGVKD. The CDR3 covers 15 residues. Here the CDR3 reads CAISSSPGGNSPLHF. The CDR3 DNA is TGTGCCATCAGCTCAAGCCCAGGGGGGAATTCACCCCTCCACTTT.

This clonotype was seen more than once but under ten times. This rearrangement joins TRBV27 to TRBJ2-3; D is possibly TRBD1 or TRBD2 (6 bases each). This CDR3 has 16 residues. V shed 7 bases and J shed 2 bases, with 19 bases lying between them. Germline-derived CDR1 and CDR2 are MNHEY and SMNVEV (reference sequence). CDR3 nucleotides: TGTGCCAGCATCCCCAACGCGGGACACCACACAGATACGCAGTATTTT. It encodes CASIPNAGHHTDTQYF.

The genes are TRBV9 and TRBJ1-1; tentative D call: TRBD1 (5 bases). The germline gives CDR1 SGDLS, CDR2 YYNGEE. V lost 0 bases and J lost 2, with 8 bases in between. The CDR3 contains 14 residues. CDR3 amino acids: CASSVAGDNTEAFF. As DNA, the CDR3 is TGTGCCAGCAGCGTAGCGGGGGACAACACTGAAGCTTTCTTT.

The gene calls are TRBV12-3 or TRBV12-4 and TRBJ1-2; a possible D gene is TRBD1 (5 bases). This CDR3 contains 14 residues. Deletions cut 3 bases from V and 4 bases from J, with 12 bases between. CDR3 nucleotide sequence: TGTGCCAGCAGTTTGCGACGGGGGATCTATGGCTACACCTTC. Translating gives CASSLRRGIYGYTF.

This clonotype was counted ten times or more. This chain links TRBV4-1 with TRBJ1-2, with no clear D. Per the germline V gene, CDR1 is MGHRA and CDR2 is YSYEKL. Trimming cost V 0 bases and J 7 bases, with 15 bases left between them. There are 15 residues in the CDR3. The CDR3 DNA sequence: TGCGCCAGCAGCCAAGATCCGGGGTATAATCGTGGCTACACCTTC. This gives the protein CASSQDPGYNRGYTF.

This clonotype was recorded a few times. The V and J genes are TRBV20-1 and TRBJ2-5, with 10 bases fitting TRBD2. There are 14 residues in the CDR3. J gave up 2 bases and V 6 bases, and 6 bases lay outside the gene matches. The germline CDR1 and CDR2 sequences are DFQATT and SNEGSKA (reference sequence). CDR3: CSAKPSGGQETQYF. The CDR3 DNA sequence: TGCAGTGCAAAGCCTAGCGGGGGTCAAGAGACCCAGTACTTC.

Many counts were recorded for this clonotype. The chain employs TRBV12-3 or TRBV12-4 and TRBJ1-5; D unclear. The CDR3 extends over 14 amino acids. Between the trimmed V and J ends, which lost 2 bases and 6 bases, there was a span of 11 bases. CDR3 amino acids: CASSLSIVTQPQHF. Written as DNA, the CDR3 is TGTGCCAGCAGTTTAAGTATCGTAACTCAGCCCCAGCATTTT.

This clonotype was picked up a small number of times. V gene TRBV10-3 combines with J gene TRBJ1-3; D unclear. Trimming cost V 3 bases and J 1 base, with 7 bases left between them. Germline V gives CDR1 ENHRY, CDR2 SYGVKD. This CDR3 is 14 amino acids long. CDR3: CAISDPASGNTIYF. The CDR3 DNA sequence: TGTGCCATCAGTGATCCTGCGTCTGGAAACACCATATATTTT.

This clonotype was picked up many times. The rearrangement joins TRBV7-3 to TRBJ2-5, with 9 nucleotides matching TRBD2. Trimming took 5 bases from V and 5 from J; bases not matched to a gene: 18. CDR1 and CDR2 from the germline V gene are SGHTA and FQGTGA. The CDR3 covers 18 residues. The CDR3 nucleotides read TGTGCCAGCAGCCCGGCGGGAAGCGGGGGGCCAGGTCGGGAGACCCAGTACTTC. Encoded protein: CASSPAGSGGPGRETQYF.

The V gene is TRBV7-9, the J gene TRBJ2-2; D unresolved. V lost 6 bases, J lost 6 bases, and 8 bases lay in between. The CDR3 has 12 amino acids. In germline, CDR1 is SEHNR, CDR2 FQNEAQ (reference sequence). DNA for the CDR3: TGTGCCAGCAGGGGTTTTCCCGGGGAGCTGTTTTTT. This gives the protein CASRGFPGELFF.

This clonotype came up many times. The chain joins TRBV5-1 to TRBJ1-2; the match to TRBD1 covers 10 bases. The CDR3 sequence is 14 residues long. The germline gives CDR1 SGHRS, CDR2 YFSETQ. V shed 0 bases and J 6 bases; nucleotides not matched to a gene: 2. The CDR3 region has the DNA TGCGCCAGCAGCTTGGGACAGGGGGCCAATGGCTACACCTTC. Translation: CASSLGQGANGYTF.

The V gene is TRBV12-3 or TRBV12-4, the J gene TRBJ2-2, with 8 bases that match TRBD2. V shed 5 bases, J shed 8 bases, and the junction held 7 bases outside the gene matches. This CDR3 has 14 amino acids. The CDR3 loop is CASSRAGASGELFF. CDR3 nucleotides: TGTGCCAGCAGTAGAGCGGGGGCGTCGGGGGAGCTGTTTTTT.

A few counts support this clonotype. The CDR3 reads CAISESLGSNQPQHF. The CDR3 DNA reads as TGTGCCATCAGTGAGTCACTCGGAAGCAATCAGCCCCAGCATTTT. V usage is TRBV10-3 and J usage is TRBJ1-5; D is unclear. The CDR3 spans 15 residues. Germline V gene data show CDR1 as ENHRY and CDR2 as SYGVKD. V lost 0 bases to trimming and J lost 1 base, with 7 bases between them.

This clonotype was observed a handful of times. The gene calls are TRBV20-1 and TRBJ2-3, with 15 bases fitting TRBD2. Trimming took 6 bases from V and 3 from J; bases not matched to a gene: 4. Per germline, CDR1 DFQATT and CDR2 SNEGSKA (reference sequence). The CDR3 is 15 amino acids. This chain's CDR3 is CSAVGLAGGTDTQYF. The CDR3 DNA reads TGCAGTGCCGTGGGACTAGCGGGGGGAACAGATACGCAGTATTTT.

This clonotype was counted a few times. The chain employs TRBV4-3 and TRBJ2-1; the D call may be TRBD1 or TRBD2 (6 bases each). The V gene's germline CDR1 is LGHNA and CDR2 YSLEER. The CDR3 has 14 amino acids. V lost 5 bases and J lost 5, with 13 bases in between. The CDR3 sequence is CASSNWRGDNEQFF. CDR3 coding DNA: TGCGCCAGCAGCAATTGGAGGGGGGACAATGAGCAGTTCTTC.

The V gene is TRBV5-4, the J gene TRBJ2-7, with D tentatively TRBD1 (6 bases). CDR3 length equals 17 residues. Trimming took 0 bases from V and 3 from J, leaving 19 bases between them. Germline values: CDR1 SGHNT, CDR2 YYREEE (reference sequence). The CDR3 here is CASSLDGRLGGFYEQYV. In DNA form, the CDR3 reads TGTGCCAGCAGCTTGGATGGTAGGCTAGGGGGATTCTACGAGCAGTACGTC.

The CDR3 sequence: CASRRTGNGNTIYF. In nucleotides, the CDR3 is TGTGCCAGCAGAAGGACAGGGAACGGAAACACCATATATTTT. The chain combines TRBV7-9 with TRBJ1-3, with TRBD1 matching 8 bases. After removal of 6 bases from V and 4 bases from J, the junction contained 5 bases not matched to a gene. This CDR3 has 14 amino acids. Germline CDR1 and CDR2: SEHNR and FQNEAQ (reference sequence).